Below are 20 T cell receptor beta chains sequenced from a single sample in a study of T-cell reconstitution after alpha-beta-depleted transplantation in children. The TCRbeta library was prepared with unique molecular identifiers. TCRdb ran MiXCR on the PCR reads and lists one entry per CDR3 protein. The sample records 80,000 or so distinct CDR3 sequences, 11% to 15% being singletons. Here the sequenced sample was PBMCs, mostly from graft donor cells, taken 180 days after TCRalphabeta/CD19-depleted stem cell transplant. The receptors originated from a male patient under 10 years old who had a stem cell transplant for acute lymphoblastic leukemia, so the T cells may come from the graft donor.

This clonotype appeared a few times. The chain joins TRBV5-1 to TRBJ1-6; no clear D. The CDR3 spans 14 residues. Germline CDR1 reads SGHRS; CDR2 reads YFSETQ. V lost 2 bases, J lost 6 bases, and 9 bases lay in between. The CDR3 DNA is TGCGCCAGCAGCTTCGGCAGTTTTAATTCACCCCTCCACTTT. The encoded protein is CASSFGSFNSPLHF. The full variable domain, in which reference TRBV5-1 and TRBJ1-6 provide the parts outside the CDR3, is KAGVTQTPRYLIKTRGQQVTLSCSPISGHRSVSWYQQTPGQGLQFLFEYFSETQRNKGNFPGRFSGRQFSNSRSEMNVSTLELGDSALYLCASSFGSFNSPLHFGNGTRLTVT.

This clonotype was recorded a few times. Here the CDR3 reads CASSNLPDTQYF. The CDR3 nucleotides are TGCGCCAGCAGCAACCTCCCAGATACGCAGTATTTT. This chain links TRBV4-3 with TRBJ2-3; no reliable D call. This CDR3 spans 12 amino acids. Germline CDR1 reads LGHNA; CDR2 reads YSLEER. V lost 5 bases to trimming and J lost 4 bases, with 7 bases between them.

This clonotype was seen a handful of times. This chain connects TRBV7-3 to TRBJ1-1; possible D gene TRBD1, 6 bases. The V gene's germline CDR1 is SGHTA and CDR2 FQGTGA. Trimming stripped 9 bases from V and 6 bases from J, with 23 bases between. The CDR3 covers 15 residues. CDR3 amino acids: CASQTGGRGRSEAFF. The CDR3 bases are TGTGCCAGTCAGACGGGGGGCAGAGGTAGGTCTGAAGCTTTCTTT.

The gene calls are TRBV5-1 and TRBJ2-5, with D possibly called TRBD1 or TRBD2 (5 bases each). The V and J ends lost 4 bases and 1 base respectively, with 17 bases between them. The germline gives CDR1 SGHRS, CDR2 YFSETQ. The CDR3 is 16 amino acids. CDR3 sequence (DNA): TGCGCCAGCAGCCAAGCATCCTCGGGACCCCAAGAGACCCAGTACTTC. Translated, it gives CASSQASSGPQETQYF.

The gene calls are TRBV18 and TRBJ2-5; D gene uncertain. The CDR3 contains 12 residues. V was clipped by 3 bases and J by 1 base, with 3 bases between them. Per the germline V gene, CDR1 is KGHSH and CDR2 is LQKENI. The CDR3 DNA sequence: TGTGCCAGCTCACCTCTCCAAGAGACCCAGTACTTC. Protein: CASSPLQETQYF.

Of note for this clonotype: A read error may account for a junction end that differs from germline. The chain is built from TRBV7-9 and TRBJ1-4; D ambiguous. The CDR3 consists of 15 residues. Per germline, CDR1 SEHNR and CDR2 FQNEAQ (reference sequence). The CDR3 DNA follows: TGTGCCAGCAGCTTAAACGCCGGCTATAATGAAAAACTGTCTTTT. It encodes CASSLNAGYNEKLSF.

This clonotype was found a few times. This chain connects TRBV20-1 to TRBJ1-2; perhaps TRBD1 as D (6 bases). The CDR3 is 16 residues long. In germline, CDR1 is DFQATT, CDR2 SNEGSKA (reference sequence). The V end was cut by 3 bases, the J end by 4 bases, with 21 bases between. The CDR3 DNA reads TGCAGTGCTAGTCGGCCCGGCAGGGGCCTCAGCTATGGCTACACCTTC. Its protein product is CSASRPGRGLSYGYTF.

This clonotype was recorded many times. This chain connects TRBV27 to TRBJ1-1; D possibly corresponds to TRBD1 (5 bases). There are 15 residues in the CDR3. CDR1 and CDR2 (germline): MNHEY, SMNVEV (reference sequence). V shed 2 bases and J shed 11 bases, with 21 bases lying between them. The CDR3 DNA reads as TGTGCCAGCAGTTTAGGGTACAGATGCCGGGACGCCGCTTTCTTT. It yields the protein CASSLGYRCRDAAFF.

The chain recombines TRBV7-9 with TRBJ1-2; D might be TRBD1 (6 bases). The CDR3 sequence is 15 residues long. Germline V gives CDR1 SEHNR, CDR2 FQNEAQ (reference sequence). The V gene lost 1 base and the J gene lost 8 bases, with 17 bases spanning the gap. The CDR3 nucleotides read TGTGCCAGCAGCTTAGGGGGGGGCAGGTTAAACGGCTACACCTTC. It is translated as CASSLGGGRLNGYTF.

The rearrangement uses TRBV5-1 and TRBJ1-2; maybe TRBD1 (6 bases). V lost 4 bases, J lost 7 bases, and 14 bases lay in between. Germline V gives CDR1 SGHRS, CDR2 YFSETQ. The CDR3 has 13 residues. DNA for the CDR3: TGCGCCAGCAGCCCTACAGGGCGGGGTGGCTACACCTTC. This gives the protein CASSPTGRGGYTF.

The chain has TRBV20-1 and TRBJ2-3, with D unclear. Trimming left V 8 bases short and J 1 base short, with 4 bases between. Germline V gene lookup returns CDR1 DFQATT and CDR2 SNEGSKA (reference sequence). This CDR3 is 10 amino acids long. The CDR3 protein is CSSRTDTQYF. CDR3 DNA: TGCAGTTCCCGCACAGATACGCAGTATTTT.

This clonotype was seen ten or more times. This chain connects TRBV7-2 to TRBJ2-3; 8 positions agree with TRBD2. J was trimmed by 5 bases and V by 8 bases; bases with no gene match: 9. The CDR3 is 14 residues long. Germline CDR1 SGHTA, CDR2 FQGNSA. DNA for the CDR3: TGTGCCAGCCTGCTTAGCGGGGCTGGAGATACGCAGTATTTT. Protein product: CASLLSGAGDTQYF.

This rearrangement joins TRBV2 to TRBJ1-5; 7 nucleotides agree with TRBD1. The germline V gene has CDR1 SNHLY and CDR2 FYNNEI. The CDR3 runs to 15 residues. Trimming at V came to 7 bases and at J to 0 bases, leaving 6 bases not matched to a gene. As DNA, the CDR3 is TGTGCCAGCAAGGGGGCTCCCTATAGCAATCAGCCCCAGCATTTT. This translates into CASKGAPYSNQPQHF.

The gene calls are TRBV7-2 and TRBJ2-5; possibly TRBD1 for D (6 bases). The V end was cut by 1 base, the J end by 6 bases, with 9 bases between. Germline V CDR1 and CDR2: SGHTA, FQGNSA. The CDR3 has 13 residues. CDR3 amino acids: CASSLDRAKTQYF. The CDR3 DNA reads as TGTGCCAGCAGCTTAGACAGGGCCAAGACCCAGTACTTC.

This sequence joins TRBV6-1 and TRBJ2-2, with D tentatively TRBD2 (6 bases). The V end lost 8 bases, the J end lost 6 bases, and 13 bases lay between the germline ends. Germline V gene sequence: CDR1 MNHNS, CDR2 SASEGT. The CDR3 runs to 13 residues. The CDR3 reads CASWEVGSGELFF. CDR3 nucleotides: TGTGCCAGCTGGGAGGTTGGTTCCGGGGAGCTGTTTTTT.

This clonotype was detected a few times. This rearrangement joins TRBV5-1 to TRBJ2-7, with D uncertain. The V end lost 1 base, the J end lost 5 bases, and 13 bases lay between the germline ends. This CDR3 region has 14 residues. The germline CDR1 and CDR2 sequences are SGHRS and YFSETQ. The CDR3 spells CASSLWRSSHEQYF. In DNA, the CDR3 is TGCGCCAGCAGCTTGTGGAGAAGTTCCCACGAGCAGTACTTC.

The chain has TRBV18 and TRBJ2-7, with D possibly matching TRBD1 (5 bases). With 2 bases removed from V and 3 bases from J, the gap between germline ends came to 11 bases. In germline, CDR1 is KGHSH, CDR2 LQKENI. This CDR3 is 14 amino acids long. CDR3 DNA: TGTGCCAGCTCACCAACCAGGGCGAGCTACGAGCAGTACTTC. Its translation is CASSPTRASYEQYF.

This clonotype was detected only once. The rearrangement links TRBV10-3 to TRBJ2-3; no firm D call. The V gene lost 5 bases and the J gene lost 6 bases, with 9 bases spanning the gap. Per germline, CDR1 ENHRY and CDR2 SYGVKD. The CDR3 consists of 12 residues. CDR3 region: CAISPAVDTQYF. For the CDR3, the DNA is TGTGCCATCAGTCCGGCGGTGGATACGCAGTATTTT.

In this sample, this clonotype turned up many times. The chain uses TRBV7-2 and TRBJ1-4, with 9 bases matching TRBD1. V gave up 3 bases and J gave up 8 bases; unmatched junction bases: 7. This CDR3 spans 15 amino acids. The germline V gene encodes CDR1 SGHTA and CDR2 FQGNSA. As DNA, the CDR3 is TGTGCCAGCAGCTTCGACAGGGGGAATCGGGAAAAACTGTTTTTT. This sequence encodes CASSFDRGNREKLFF.

Only a few counts were recorded for this clonotype. The genes are TRBV5-1 and TRBJ2-3, with TRBD1 as a possible D gene (5 bases). Per germline, CDR1 SGHRS and CDR2 YFSETQ. Trimming shortened V by 0 bases and J by 2 bases, and 7 bases separated the two germline ends. The CDR3 length is 14 residues. CDR3 DNA sequence: TGCGCCAGCAGCTTGGAGGGGAACACAGATACGCAGTATTTT. Translating gives CASSLEGNTDTQYF.